The TCR beta chain described here comes from a study of OX40 agonist ivuxolimab in advanced cancers. V was trimmed by 4 bases and J by 4 bases, leaving 11 bases between them. Germline-derived CDR1 and CDR2 are GTSNPN and SVGIG (reference sequence). This CDR3 contains 14 residues. This clone came up a few times. Its specificity is unknown. Clones were sequenced by immunoSEQ multiplex PCR, and TCRdb holds only the in-frame ones, with some missing. The sample comprises about 27,000 clones, 82% of which are singletons, and approximately 20% rests with the top ten. General observations from the study: On average, a greater number of expanded clones characterised CD8+ T cells relative to CD4+.

J is TRBJ1-6 and V is TRBV30; possibly TRBD1 for D (5 bases). The source material was CD4+ or CD8+ T cells sorted from blood, sampled in a trial of the OX40 agonist ivuxolimab. This TCR derives from an adult with an advanced solid tumor such as melanoma, head and neck, liver or kidney cancer. This CDR3 reads CAWTEGLYNSPLHF. The DNA for the CDR3 is TGTGCCTGGACTGAGGGACTTTATAATTCACCCCTCCACTTT.